This T cell receptor (beta chain) came from a study of CD8+ T cells in alopecia areata. Findings of the study overall: Scalp samples also yield sequences of resident alphabeta T cells from normal skin. Scalp clonality, together with expanded CD8+ clones among the top 100, fell significantly with tofacitinib. Scalp and blood retained many expanded lesional clones during tofacitinib.

Germline lookup yields CDR1 SQVTM and CDR2 ANQGSEA. Between the trimmed V and J ends, which lost 4 bases and 2 bases, there was a span of 6 bases. The CDR3 consists of 12 residues. This clone was counted between two and nine times. No antigen is known for it. Other DNA sequences within the sample encode an identical CDR3. The treatment here: oral pan-JAK inhibitor, 5-10 mg twice daily. RNA was isolated and reverse transcribed to cDNA, the sequencing template. Clones were sequenced by immunoSEQ multiplex PCR, and TCRdb holds only the in-frame ones, with some missing. This table has some 220,000 clones, about 57% appearing once.

The material was CD4+ T cells sorted from blood, obtained at week 4, from a patient treated with tofacitinib. The chain links TRBV29-1 to TRBJ1-5; D not resolved. The source of this sequence is a human donor with alopecia areata. The chain's CDR3 is CSVGGRNQPQHF. The CDR3 DNA is TGCAGCGTTGGGGGTCGCAATCAGCCCCAGCATTTT.